These 14 T cell receptor beta chains came from one sample sequenced in a study of T cells expressing NK-cell markers. TCRdb reprocessed the 5' RACE reads and stores each CDR3 protein as one record, lacking DNA. This listing includes about 430,000 distinct CDR3 sequences. Sequenced sample: blood T cells: a sorted CD56 or NKG2C T cell subset, CD4+ or CD8+ T cells, or bulk PBMC T cells (not recorded which). Receptors originate from a woman aged 50 to 60 in good health.

This chain joins TRBV9 and TRBJ1-4; TCRdb's D call of TRBD1 is untestable without DNA. The CDR3 sequence is 14 residues long. Looked up from germline, CDR1 is SGDLS and CDR2 is YYNGEE. CDR3 residues: CASSPSTGNEKLFF.

V gene TRBV24-1 combines with J gene TRBJ2-2; TCRdb outputs TRBD2, but without DNA this stays unchecked. Per the germline V gene, CDR1 is KGHDR and CDR2 is SFDVKD. This CDR3 spans 16 amino acids. The chain's CDR3 is CATSDPGLALAGELFF.

The chain's CDR3 is CASSFRDRGDEQYF. This chain links TRBV11-3 with TRBJ2-7; the D call from TCRdb, TRBD1, cannot be confirmed without DNA. Germline-derived CDR1 and CDR2 are SGHNT and YENEEA. The CDR3 has 14 amino acids.

The chain carries TRBV24-1 and TRBJ2-3; checking the TCRdb D call of TRBD1 is not possible without DNA. The CDR3 has 16 amino acids. The V gene's germline CDR1 is KGHDR and CDR2 SFDVKD. The CDR3 sequence: CATSDPTGIETDTQYF.

V usage is TRBV9 and J usage is TRBJ2-4; with no DNA, the TCRdb D assignment of TRBD2 cannot be verified. Germline V gives CDR1 SGDLS, CDR2 YYNGEE. The CDR3 is 15 residues long. The CDR3 reads CASSVATGLSNIQYF.

V is TRBV20-1 and J is TRBJ2-3; TCRdb picks TRBD1, but there is no DNA to check that call. The V gene's germline CDR1 is DFQATT and CDR2 SNEGSKA (reference sequence). CDR3 length: 14 amino acids. The CDR3 reads CSAPGQENTDTQYF.

The gene calls are TRBV20-1 and TRBJ2-7; TCRdb's assignment of TRBD1 cannot be checked, as there is no DNA. The V gene's germline CDR1 is DFQATT and CDR2 SNEGSKA (reference sequence). This CDR3 has 15 residues. This CDR3 reads CSARVPGRLSYEQYF.

The J gene is TRBJ2-1, the V gene TRBV12-3 or TRBV12-4. This CDR3 has 11 amino acids. CDR3 sequence: CASSRTDEQFF.

CDR3: CSASNLQVAGELFF. This chain uses TRBV20-1 with TRBJ2-2; lacking DNA, the TRBD1 call made by TCRdb goes unchecked. Germline V gene data show CDR1 as DFQATT and CDR2 as SNEGSKA (reference sequence). The CDR3 runs 14 residues.

V is TRBV7-9 and J is TRBJ2-1; without DNA, the TCRdb call of TRBD2 cannot be checked. The germline V gene has CDR1 SEHNR and CDR2 FQNEAQ (reference sequence). The CDR3 runs 15 residues. CDR3 residues: CASSFGAGGGNEQFF.

The chain employs TRBV7-9 and TRBJ1-5; TCRdb calls TRBD1, which cannot be checked without DNA. The CDR3 length is 16 residues. CDR1 is SEHNR, CDR2 FQNEAQ, per germline (reference sequence). CDR3 loop: CASSLSMGTGSQPQHF. The full variable domain, rest sourced from reference TRBV7-9 and TRBJ1-5, is DTGVSQNPRHKITKRGQNVTFRCDPISEHNRLYWYRQTLGQGPEFLTYFQNEAQLEKSRLLSDRFSAERPKGSFSTLEIQRTEQGDSAMYLCASSLSMGTGSQPQHFGDGTRLSIL.

CDR3 sequence reads: CATMDRVIAELFF. The rearrangement joins TRBV10-3 to TRBJ2-2; TCRdb gives TRBD1 as the D gene, but with no DNA this cannot be confirmed. Germline V CDR1 and CDR2: ENHRY, SYGVKD. CDR3 length equals 13 residues.

The gene calls are TRBV12-3 or TRBV12-4 and TRBJ2-1; TCRdb gives TRBD2 as the D gene, but with no DNA this cannot be confirmed. This CDR3 is 14 amino acids long. This CDR3 is CASSRSGGQAEQFF.

The genes are TRBV4-1 and TRBJ2-1. The CDR3 is made up of 14 amino acids. Germline V gene data show CDR1 as MGHRA and CDR2 as YSYEKL. CDR3 sequence reads: CASSQDPGRNEQFF.